This paragraph reports one T cell receptor beta chain. This clonotype has just a few counts. The antigen it binds to is not known. No much larger clone exists at a distance of one base, and base qualities are not known. The protocol used for the library was 5' RACE. Sequencing was performed on an Illumina HiSeq 2500. A second PCR of roughly 6 to 12 cycles was performed with a sample-barcoded 5' primer and a J-beta primer mix. Each TCR beta cDNA molecule received a unique molecular identifier from a template-switch 5' adaptor carrying 12 random nucleotides. Each sample yielded at least 3 million CDR3-containing paired-end reads. First-strand cDNA synthesis was performed from all RNA using the Mint cDNA synthesis kit, with priming by a TRBC-specific oligonucleotide. Following uracil-DNA glycosylase treatment, a first 18-cycle PCR with universal primers M1SS and BC2_uni_R was performed on all cDNA. The original methods were these. For normalization, 1 million high-quality reads were randomly selected from each sample, with every read carrying a distinct molecular identifier. Reads sharing molecular identifiers were discarded rather than binned into consensus sequences. MiTCR, set to a Q25 quality threshold and the strictest error-elimination algorithm, was used for CDR3 identification, clonotype clustering and error correction. A nonparametric unseen species model with Euler transformation was used to estimate lower-bound total TCR beta diversity. The public reads were run again by TCRdb, first through fastp at Q25 and then through MiXCR, and only productive beta chains were kept. Rows are combined by CDR3 protein, so each entry shows the most common genes and DNA. TCRdb, rather than the study authors, made the V and J calls. This sample lists roughly 800,000 distinct CDR3 sequences; around 25% were detected once. Under 4% of the sample is held by the ten biggest clonotypes.

The data are from a study of blood T cells in healthy people across ages (dated by TCRdb to the mid-2010s). Study-wide context: Template switching captured roughly one uniquely barcoded TCR beta cDNA molecule per two T cells in model experiments. The study analyzed two additional independent replicas of 1 million unique cDNA reads from the same blood draw for two donors, one aged 18 to 30 and one aged 80 or older. To track age-related changes in TCR beta repertoire diversity, the study relied on deep sequencing normalized with unique cDNA molecular identifiers. The donors were divided into four age groups: young (average roughly 15 years), middle-aged (roughly 42), aged (roughly 66) and long-lived (roughly 82). Overall study outcomes, separate from this receptor: Estimates of total diversity from one million sequenced T cells were regarded as lower bounds and underestimates. Bulk unsorted PBMC profiling prevented conclusive comparison of naive and antigen-experienced compartments. Because donor CMV infection status was unknown, age-related changes in expanded clonotypes were potentially confounded. A strong correlation was found between observed TCR beta diversity and the percentage of naive T cells measured by flow cytometry. The long-lived group showed more naive CD4+ T cells, fewer expanded clones and increased TCR diversity than the aged group, suggesting age selection. Observed TCR beta diversity per million T cells fell roughly linearly with age, and a significant reduction was already apparent by age around 40.

The donors were roughly 39 Caucasian individuals from Russia, aged 6 to 90 years, who were systemically healthy. Around 10 milliliters of peripheral blood were collected from each donor into EDTA-treated Vacutainer tubes. Ficoll-Paque density-gradient centrifugation was used to isolate PBMCs, with at least 6.5 million per sample. Total RNA, at least 6 micrograms per sample, was extracted from PBMCs with Trizol reagent. For every donor, flow cytometry on a PBMC aliquot measured the percentage of naive CD45RAhigh/CD27high T cells. The same sample was also used in a study of T cells of mothers and their children. The second source states: Nine systemically healthy Caucasian individuals, comprising three mothers and their six children, were included as donors. cDNA synthesis consumed the entire amount of extracted RNA, loaded at around 1.5 ug RNA in each 15 ul reaction. In the second PCR, the M1S primer introduced both the sample barcodes and 2-4 random nucleotides. More than 8.5 million TCR beta CDR3 reads were obtained from each mother, and roughly 3 million reads were obtained from each child. TCR recombination output is similarly shaped by thymic selection in related and unrelated pairs, with a minor effect exerted by inherited differences. Related mother-child pairs always showed normalized repertoire overlap that was slightly higher than in unrelated mother-child pairs, though the difference was never significant. Persistent microchimeric T cell clones were not detected, at a sensitivity of approximately 93 clones per million clonotypes. To look for features that set related mother-child pairs apart from unrelated individuals, the researchers ran deep NGS to compare the TCR beta repertoires of mothers and children. The mean age was 40 +/- 4 years for the mothers and about 12 +/- 4 years for the children. After adapters were ligated using NEBNext reagents, the libraries underwent 100+100 nt paired-end sequencing on an Illumina HiSeq 2000. To prevent cross-contamination, the mother and child libraries were prepared one month apart and sequenced in separate runs. Between roughly 500,000 and 2,100,000 distinct TCR beta clonotypes were identified per donor. Naive TCR beta clonotypes were estimated from low-frequency clonotypes matched to each donor's FACS-determined naive share, without sorting.

This TCR was recovered from a boy aged 5-17 years in good health. The sequenced sample was blood.

The CDR3 corresponds to CSARAHGTSYDEQYF. The nucleotides read TGCAGTGCTAGGGCCCACGGAACTTCTTACGACGAGCAGTACTTC. The chain links TRBV20-1 with TRBJ2-7, with the D gene not confidently named. As encoded in the germline V gene (reference sequence), CDR1 is DFQATT while CDR2 is SNEGSKA. Including the terminal cysteine and phenylalanine, the CDR3 comprises 15 residues. This entry keeps only the CDR3 DNA: 45 bases, framed from base 1. Trimming removed 3 bases from V and 5 bases from J, leaving 20 bases between the germline ends.